The text below deals with one T cell receptor (beta chain). Its specificity is not known. Its ends do not fully match the called genes, so a read error is possible. These data originate in a study of T cells in Graves' hyperthyroidism and ophthalmopathy. Findings and caveats of the study: Most thyroid clonotypes with frequency above 0.001 were detected in blood. Ophthalmopathy onset followed model prediction by a median around 6.9 months.

The CDR3 runs 13 residues. Germline CDR1 reads SGHTA; CDR2 reads FQGNSA. TCR beta CDR3 regions were amplified from RNA transcripts. The HTBI primer set was used in a first-round RT-PCR of the TCR CDR3. TCRdb used MiXCR to reprocess the multiplex PCR reads, holding one entry per CDR3 protein. The table has roughly 250,000 distinct CDR3 sequences, approximately 21% seen once. The chain uses TRBV7-2 and TRBJ2-1; 7 bases are a match to TRBD2. Input material: blood. The receptor's source is a man aged 30-40 years with Graves' ophthalmopathy. CDR3 nucleotide sequence: TGTGCCAGCAGCCTAGCGGCCGCGAATGAGCAGTTCTTC. Residues: CASSLAAANEQFF.